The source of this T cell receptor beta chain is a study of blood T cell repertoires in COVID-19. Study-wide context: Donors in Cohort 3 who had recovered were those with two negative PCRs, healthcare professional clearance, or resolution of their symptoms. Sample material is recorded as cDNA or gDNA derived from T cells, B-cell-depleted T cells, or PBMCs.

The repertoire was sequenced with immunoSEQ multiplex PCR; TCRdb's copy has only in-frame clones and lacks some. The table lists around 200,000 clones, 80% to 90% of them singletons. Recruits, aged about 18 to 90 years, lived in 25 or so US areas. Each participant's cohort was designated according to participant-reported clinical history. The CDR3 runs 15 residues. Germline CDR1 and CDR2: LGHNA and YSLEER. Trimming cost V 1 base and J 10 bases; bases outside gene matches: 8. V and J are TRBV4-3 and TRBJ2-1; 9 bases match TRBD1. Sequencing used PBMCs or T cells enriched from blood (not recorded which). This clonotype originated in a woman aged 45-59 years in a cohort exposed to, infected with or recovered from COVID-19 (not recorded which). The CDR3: CASSQGTGALLEQFF. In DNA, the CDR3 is TGCGCCAGCAGCCAAGGGACAGGGGCCCTCTTGGAGCAGTTCTTC.